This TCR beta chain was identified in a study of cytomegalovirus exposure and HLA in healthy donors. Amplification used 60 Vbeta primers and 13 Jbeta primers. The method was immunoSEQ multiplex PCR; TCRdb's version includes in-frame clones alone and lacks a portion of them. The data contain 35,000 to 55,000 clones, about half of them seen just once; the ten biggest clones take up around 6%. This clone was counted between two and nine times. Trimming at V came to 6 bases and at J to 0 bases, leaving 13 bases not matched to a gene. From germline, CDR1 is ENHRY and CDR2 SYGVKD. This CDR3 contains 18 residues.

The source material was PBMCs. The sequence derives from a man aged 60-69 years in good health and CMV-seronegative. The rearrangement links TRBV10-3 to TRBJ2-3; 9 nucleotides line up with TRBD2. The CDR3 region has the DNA TGTGCCATCAGGCCGGGACTAGCAACGGGTGCTAGCACAGATACGCAGTATTTT. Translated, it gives CAIRPGLATGASTDTQYF.